These 31 T cell receptor beta chains originate from one sample sequenced in a study of blood T cell repertoires in COVID-19 (dated by TCRdb to the early 2020s). To prepare the library, the immunoSEQ multiplex PCR assay was applied. TCRdb retrieved this table from immuneACCESS and kept in-frame rearrangements only. Not all clones are present; in checked studies, unresolved V genes account for under half, and no reason is known for the remainder. The sample includes tens of thousands of clones, with about 82% observed a single time. About 12% of the sample is held by the ten biggest clonotypes. Source material: peripheral blood. All receptors come from a human donor in a cohort sampled during active COVID-19.

This CDR3 is CASSRLAGSGGELFF. In DNA form, the CDR3 reads TGCGCCAGCTCCAGACTAGCGGGTTCTGGCGGGGAGCTGTTTTTT. The chain carries TRBV5-1 and TRBJ2-2, with TRBD2 matching over 10 bases. The trim removed 7 bases at V and 7 bases at J, leaving 10 bases unmatched. CDR1 SGHRS and CDR2 YFSETQ come from the germline V gene. The CDR3 contains 15 residues.

Points on this clone: Other nucleotide sequences from this sample produce the same CDR3. V usage is TRBV12-3 or TRBV12-4 and J usage is TRBJ2-7, with TRBD2 matching 7 bases. This CDR3 is built from 13 residues. V was clipped by 5 bases and J by 2 bases; unmatched bases: 3. The CDR3 sequence is CASSPAGAYEQYF. In DNA form, the CDR3 reads TGTGCCAGCAGTCCGGCGGGAGCCTACGAGCAGTACTTC.

V gene TRBV6-5 combines with J gene TRBJ2-7; TRBD2 matches at 7 bases. This CDR3 has 14 residues. In germline, CDR1 is MNHEY, CDR2 SVGAGI. Losses at the gene ends were 6 bases for V and 7 bases for J; bases not matched to a gene: 12. CDR3 nucleotide sequence: TGTGCCAGCAGCCTCCTTCAGGGAGCGGGGGAGCAGTACTTC. Amino acids: CASSLLQGAGEQYF.

The CDR3 DNA follows: TGTGCCAGCAGCCGGGGGAGTGATTCGGACATTCAGTACTTC. Residues: CASSRGSDSDIQYF. The V call is TRBV7-9, the J call TRBJ2-4; D is perhaps TRBD2 (6 bases). CDR3 length: 14 residues. Looked up from germline, CDR1 is SEHNR and CDR2 is FQNEAQ (reference sequence). V lost 5 bases, J lost 8 bases, and 16 bases lay in between.

The J gene is TRBJ2-7, the V gene TRBV5-1; TRBD1 matches 8 bases. This CDR3 has 13 residues. The germline gives CDR1 SGHRS, CDR2 YFSETQ. V gave up 6 bases and J gave up 3 bases; unmatched junction bases: 5. In nucleotides, the CDR3 is TGCGCCAGCAAAAGAGACAGGGGCTACGAGCAGTACTTC. Translation gives CASKRDRGYEQYF. The full variable domain, its missing parts supplied by reference TRBV5-1 and TRBJ2-7, is KAGVTQTPRYLIKTRGQQVTLSCSPISGHRSVSWYQQTPGQGLQFLFEYFSETQRNKGNFPGRFSGRQFSNSRSEMNVSTLELGDSALYLCASKRDRGYEQYFGPGTRLTVT.

The genes are TRBV7-8 and TRBJ1-3; D might be TRBD1 (5 bases). The CDR3 runs to 16 residues. The germline V and J ends were trimmed by 1 base and 0 bases, with 10 bases remaining between them. From germline, CDR1 is SGHVS and CDR2 FQNEAQ. In nucleotides, the CDR3 is TGTGCCAGCAGCTTAGTCTACAGGACCTCTGGAAACACCATATATTTT. As protein: CASSLVYRTSGNTIYF.

This clone was detected once. The V and J genes are TRBV4-3 and TRBJ2-3; 8 bases are shared with TRBD2. Germline V lookup: CDR1 LGHNA, CDR2 YSLEER. Trimming took 4 bases from V and 4 from J; bases not matched to a gene: 10. This CDR3 contains 16 residues. This chain's CDR3 is CASSLGGSGNADTQYF. The CDR3 DNA is TGCGCCAGCAGCCTTGGGGGTAGCGGGAACGCAGATACGCAGTATTTT.

This chain uses TRBV5-4 with TRBJ2-7; 9 bases map to TRBD1. Trimming took 4 bases from V and 6 from J; bases not matched to a gene: 11. The CDR3 runs to 15 residues. Germline V gives CDR1 SGHNT, CDR2 YYREEE (reference sequence). The CDR3 coding sequence is TGTGCCAGCAGCCGGCCGGGACAGGGTTTGCGCGAGCAGTACTTC. It specifies CASSRPGQGLREQYF.

This chain links TRBV30 with TRBJ1-5; D ambiguous. Per germline, CDR1 GTSNPN and CDR2 SVGIG (reference sequence). This CDR3 region has 15 residues. The germline V and J ends were trimmed by 3 bases and 6 bases, with 18 bases remaining between them. The CDR3 region has the DNA TGTGCCTGGAGCGCGGGCCGCCGGGTTGGTCAGCCCCAGCATTTT. It encodes CAWSAGRRVGQPQHF.

The rearrangement links TRBV15 to TRBJ2-3; 7 nucleotides line up with TRBD1. The CDR3 totals 16 residues. Germline V gene sequence: CDR1 LNHNV, CDR2 YYDKDF (reference sequence). V dropped 0 bases and J dropped 4; count of bases not matched to a gene: 7. In nucleotides, the CDR3 is TGTGCCACCAGCAGAGATATGAGGGGGCAGCCAGATACGCAGTATTTT. It translates to CATSRDMRGQPDTQYF. Complete variable domain (other parts from reference TRBV15 and TRBJ2-3): DAMVIQNPRYQVTQFGKPVTLSCSQTLNHNVMYWYQQKSSQAPKLLFHYYDKDFNNEADTPDNFQSRRPNTSFCFLDIRSPGLGDTAMYLCATSRDMRGQPDTQYFGPGTRLTVL.

The genes are TRBV9 and TRBJ2-7; D may be TRBD1 (6 bases). V was pared by 4 bases and J by 3 bases, with 14 bases between. The CDR3 runs to 14 residues. Germline assignment: CDR1 SGDLS and CDR2 YYNGEE. The DNA for the CDR3 is TGTGCCAGCAGCCCAGGGGACCGCAACTACGAGCAGTACTTC. Protein: CASSPGDRNYEQYF.

The J gene is TRBJ1-1, the V gene TRBV4-3, with 9 bases that match TRBD1. This CDR3 has 13 amino acids. V lost 3 bases and J lost 10; bases outside the gene matches: 6. Germline V CDR1 and CDR2: LGHNA, YSLEER. CDR3 DNA sequence: TGCGCCAGCAGCCAGCGGACAGGGGACAGAGCTTTCTTT. Encoded protein: CASSQRTGDRAFF.

This clone was observed a single time. The CDR3 DNA reads as TGTGCCAGCAGCGGGGACAGATTTTCCACCATATATTTT. Its protein product is CASSGDRFSTIYF. The chain has TRBV7-3 and TRBJ1-3; the match to TRBD1 covers 7 bases. CDR3 length: 13 amino acids. Germline CDR1 SGHTA, CDR2 FQGTGA. The V gene end was trimmed by 5 bases and the J gene end by 9 bases; junction bases not matched to a gene: 7. The variable domain in full, completed from reference TRBV7-3 and TRBJ1-3, reads GAGVSQTPSNKVTEKGKYVELRCDPISGHTALYWYRQSLGQGPEFLIYFQGTGAADDSGLPNDRFFAVRPEGSVSTLKIQRTERGDSAVYLCASSGDRFSTIYFGEGSWLTVV.

The rearrangement uses TRBV21-1 and TRBJ1-3; the table's TRBD1 call for D was not verified on the DNA. TRBV21-1 corresponds to a pseudogene. CDR3 length equals 16 residues. The CDR3 loop reads CASSILQGSSGNTIYF. As DNA, the CDR3 is TGTGCCAGCAGCATCCTACAGGGTAGCTCTGGAAACACCATATATTTT.

The J gene is TRBJ2-7, the V gene TRBV11-2; 8 bases map to TRBD1. V lost 6 bases to trimming and J lost 1 base; unmatched junction nucleotides: 8. The CDR3 is 15 amino acids. Germline V gene sequence: CDR1 SGHAT, CDR2 FQNNGV. The CDR3 here is CASSYKTGDSYEQYF. Written as DNA, the CDR3 is TGTGCCAGCAGTTACAAGACAGGGGATTCCTACGAGCAGTACTTC.

V is TRBV6-7 and J is TRBJ2-2; 8 nucleotides align to TRBD2. Being an ORF, TRBV6-7 has a function that is uncertain. V lost 2 bases to trimming and J lost 2 bases; unmatched junction nucleotides: 4. There are 16 residues in the CDR3. CDR3 sequence (DNA): TGTGCCAGCAGTTACCCGACTAGCGAAAACACCGGGGAGCTGTTTTTT. This translates into CASSYPTSENTGELFF.

V and J are TRBV29-1 and TRBJ1-2; D is perhaps TRBD1 (6 bases). Trimming removed 7 bases at V and 4 bases at J, with 13 bases between. CDR1 and CDR2 from the germline V gene are SQVTM and ANQGSEA. CDR3 length: 12 amino acids. CDR3: CSARGGLYGYTF. CDR3 sequence (DNA): TGCAGCGCCCGGGGGGGCCTCTATGGCTACACCTTC.

The V call is TRBV10-2, the J call TRBJ2-5; 10 bases are shared with TRBD2. Unmatched junction bases numbered 4, after V lost 3 bases and J lost 3 bases. Per germline, CDR1 WSHSY and CDR2 SAAADI. This CDR3 contains 15 residues. The CDR3 protein is CASSEAGGPEETQYF. CDR3 bases: TGCGCCAGCAGTGAAGCGGGAGGGCCTGAAGAGACCCAGTACTTC.

The J gene is TRBJ2-7, the V gene TRBV5-6; 11 nucleotides line up with TRBD2. V dropped 2 bases and J dropped 7; count of bases not matched to a gene: 11. Germline CDR1 reads SGHDT; CDR2 reads YYEEEE. The CDR3 extends over 16 amino acids. For the CDR3, the DNA is TGTGCCAGCAGCTTACCCATAGCGGGAGGGCCTGGGGAGCAGTACTTC. Translation gives CASSLPIAGGPGEQYF.

The J gene is TRBJ2-2, the V gene TRBV9; D is perhaps TRBD2 (6 bases). The CDR3 consists of 17 residues. Germline V gene lookup returns CDR1 SGDLS and CDR2 YYNGEE. V gave up 0 bases and J gave up 1 base, with 13 bases separating them. CDR3 sequence (DNA): TGTGCCAGCAGCGTAGACCCCGGGAGCTGGAACACCGGGGAGCTGTTTTTT. This encodes CASSVDPGSWNTGELFF.

This clone has a handful of counts. CDR3 region: CATSRDSLAGAYEQYF. Here the CDR3 DNA reads TGTGCCACCAGCAGAGATTCCCTAGCGGGAGCCTACGAGCAGTACTTC. V gene TRBV15 combines with J gene TRBJ2-7, with TRBD2 matching over 10 bases. The germline gives CDR1 LNHNV, CDR2 YYDKDF (reference sequence). CDR3 size: 16 residues. The V and J ends lost 0 bases and 2 bases, in that order; junction bases with no gene match: 4.

This clone appeared once. The V and J genes are TRBV7-8 and TRBJ1-4; 8 bases are shared with TRBD1. V shed 5 bases, J shed 7 bases, and the junction held 9 bases outside the gene matches. CDR1 SGHVS and CDR2 FQNEAQ come from the germline V gene. This CDR3 comprises 15 residues. The CDR3 spells CASSAQTGASEKLFF. The DNA for the CDR3 is TGTGCCAGCAGCGCCCAGACAGGGGCTAGTGAAAAACTGTTTTTT. The full variable domain, in which reference TRBV7-8 and TRBJ1-4 provide the parts outside the CDR3, is GAGVSQSPRYKVAKRGQDVALRCDPISGHVSLFWYQQALGQGPEFLTYFQNEAQLDKSGLPSDRFFAERPEGSVSTLKIQRTQQEDSAVYLCASSAQTGASEKLFFGSGTQLSVL.

This chain connects TRBV7-2 to TRBJ2-7; no firm D call. Trimming cost V 1 base and J 2 bases, with 6 bases left between them. The germline V gene encodes CDR1 SGHTA and CDR2 FQGNSA. The CDR3 consists of 13 residues. The CDR3, as DNA: TGTGCCAGCAGCTTAGTGGCAGCCTACGAGCAGTACTTC. It encodes CASSLVAAYEQYF.

V and J are TRBV20-1 and TRBJ2-3; 8 positions agree with TRBD2. CDR3 size: 11 residues. The germline gives CDR1 DFQATT, CDR2 SNEGSKA (reference sequence). The trim removed 3 bases at V and 10 bases at J, leaving 3 bases unmatched. The CDR3 DNA sequence: TGCAGTGCTAGGGAGCGGGAGCCGCAGTATTTT. Translation gives CSAREREPQYF.

This chain connects TRBV2 to TRBJ1-6, with 7 positions matching TRBD1. The CDR3 is 13 residues long. The V and J ends lost 7 bases and 7 bases, in that order; junction bases with no gene match: 4. Germline-derived CDR1 and CDR2 are SNHLY and FYNNEI. This chain's CDR3 is CASIGDRNSPLHF. The CDR3 DNA reads as TGTGCCAGCATCGGGGACAGAAATTCACCCCTCCACTTT.

The count of this clone is one. The chain links TRBV19 to TRBJ1-2; 10 bases line up with TRBD1. Germline CDR1 and CDR2: LNHDA and SQIVND (reference sequence). The CDR3 loop spans 16 amino acids. V shed 7 bases, J shed 0 bases, and the junction held 8 bases outside the gene matches. CDR3 nucleotide sequence: TGTGCCAGTACCCGGGACAGGGGAACCGCTAACTATGGCTACACCTTC. It translates to CASTRDRGTANYGYTF.

The sample holds one count of this clone. The chain combines TRBV28 with TRBJ1-1; D is unclear. This CDR3 spans 15 amino acids. Germline lookup yields CDR1 MDHEN and CDR2 SYDVKM. The V gene lost 5 bases and the J gene lost 4 bases, with 17 bases spanning the gap. The CDR3 DNA follows: TGTGCCAGCAGTCTAACCTACAGAGTTGGCACTGAAGCTTTCTTT. Amino acid sequence: CASSLTYRVGTEAFF. The full variable domain, its missing parts supplied by reference TRBV28 and TRBJ1-1, is DVKVTQSSRYLVKRTGEKVFLECVQDMDHENMFWYRQDPGLGLRLIYFSYDVKMKEKGDIPEGYSVSREKKERFSLILESASTNQTSMYLCASSLTYRVGTEAFFGQGTRLTVV.

The chain couples TRBV5-4 to TRBJ1-1; 12 nucleotides match TRBD1. CDR1 and CDR2 (germline): SGHNT, YYREEE (reference sequence). V trimming: 4 bases; J trimming: 3 bases; junction bases outside the gene matches: 4. This CDR3 region has 15 residues. DNA for the CDR3: TGTGCCAGCAGCCTGGGACAGGGGGCCTACACTGAAGCTTTCTTT. As protein: CASSLGQGAYTEAFF.

The V and J genes are TRBV6-2 or TRBV6-3 and TRBJ2-3; the match to TRBD1 covers 7 bases. The CDR3 extends over 15 amino acids. Looked up from germline, CDR1 is MNHEY and CDR2 is SVGEGT. The V segment lost 0 bases and the J segment 8 bases; nucleotides outside the gene matches: 8. This chain's CDR3 is CASSYSRGQAGTQYF. The CDR3 DNA sequence: TGTGCCAGCAGTTACTCTCGCGGACAGGCGGGTACGCAGTATTTT.

This rearrangement joins TRBV7-9 to TRBJ2-1, with D possibly matching TRBD1 (5 bases). V was cut by 5 bases and J by 5 bases, with 10 bases left in between. The CDR3 sequence is 13 residues long. Germline CDR1 and CDR2: SEHNR and FQNEAQ (reference sequence). The CDR3 reads CASSHDSNNEQFF. The CDR3 DNA reads TGTGCCAGCAGCCATGACAGTAACAATGAGCAGTTCTTC.

The chain joins TRBV6-5 to TRBJ1-2; 7 nucleotides align to TRBD1. Germline loops: CDR1 MNHEY, CDR2 SVGAGI. The CDR3 extends over 13 amino acids. The trim removed 6 bases at V and 8 bases at J, leaving 9 bases unmatched. Written as DNA, the CDR3 is TGTGCCAGCAGCCCCGACAGGGCAGGGGGCTACACCTTC. Translated, it gives CASSPDRAGGYTF.